This T cell receptor (beta chain) was captured by sequencing in a study of blood T cell repertoires in COVID-19. The wider study: Sources were T cells, B-cell-depleted T cells, or PBMCs; the material itself was cDNA or gDNA.

This CDR3 spans 17 amino acids. Germline CDR1 MNHEY, CDR2 SMNVEV (reference sequence). V was clipped by 3 bases and J by 1 base, with 18 bases between them. How the authors handled the data: Estimation of nucleated cell counts was performed using reference gene primer amplification. Only in-frame clones appear in the TCRdb table, and some are missing; sequencing was by immunoSEQ multiplex PCR. The V and J calls and clone size come from that table; D and trimming were worked out from the DNA. The sample holds about 330,000 clones; about 85% are singletons and the top ten take approximately 5%. Recruitment covered 20 to 25 US areas and drew participants whose ages spanned about 18 to 95 years. Donors in Cohort 3 counted as recovered after two negative PCRs, clearance, or symptom resolution.

The receptor was isolated from a woman aged 30 to 39 who had recovered from COVID-19. The specimen sequenced was PBMCs or T cells enriched from blood (not recorded which). V usage is TRBV27 and J usage is TRBJ1-1; D remains ambiguous. CDR3 nucleotide sequence: TGTGCCAGCAGTTTGTTCAACCCCATTGGGCAGAACACTGAAGCTTTCTTT. It is translated as CASSLFNPIGQNTEAFF.